Below are 32 T cell receptor beta chains sequenced from a single sample in a study of cytomegalovirus exposure and HLA in healthy donors. Both 60 Vbeta primers and 13 Jbeta primers went into the PCR. Measured with immunoSEQ multiplex PCR; TCRdb has only the in-frame clones, and not every one. The sample has some 250,000 clones; about 81% are singletons. The specimen sequenced was PBMCs. The source of these receptors is a woman aged 40 to 50 in good health and CMV-seropositive.

V and J are TRBV11-1 and TRBJ1-5; tentative D call: TRBD1 (6 bases). V lost 5 bases to trimming and J lost 5 bases, with 10 bases between them. Germline V CDR1 and CDR2: SGHAT, FQDESV (reference sequence). The CDR3 covers 13 residues. The CDR3 spells CASSTDRYQPQHF. In DNA form, the CDR3 reads TGTGCCAGCAGCACCGACAGGTATCAGCCCCAGCATTTT.

Turning to this clone: The sample has other DNA sequences that encode this CDR3 too. The chain uses TRBV9 and TRBJ2-1, with 7 bases identical to TRBD2. Germline assignment: CDR1 SGDLS and CDR2 YYNGEE. This CDR3 has 16 residues. V lost 0 bases to trimming and J lost 2 bases; unmatched junction nucleotides: 5. The CDR3 is CASSVGGRAAYNEQFF. CDR3 DNA sequence: TGTGCCAGCAGCGTAGGTGGGAGGGCGGCCTACAATGAGCAGTTCTTC.

This rearrangement joins TRBV5-6 to TRBJ2-1; no firm D call. Germline V gene data show CDR1 as SGHDT and CDR2 as YYEEEE. The CDR3 runs to 13 residues. Deletions cut 2 bases from V and 8 bases from J, with 11 bases between. The CDR3 loop reads CASSLLDSYEQFF. The CDR3 DNA follows: TGTGCCAGCAGCTTATTAGATTCCTATGAGCAGTTCTTC.

CDR3 sequence: CASSLLAGGVYEQYF. As DNA, the CDR3 is TGTGCCAGCAGCTTACTAGCGGGGGGGGTCTACGAGCAGTACTTC. The V gene is TRBV7-2, the J gene TRBJ2-7; 12 bases are shared with TRBD2. The V gene end was trimmed by 2 bases and the J gene end by 3 bases; junction bases not matched to a gene: 2. CDR1 and CDR2 (germline): SGHTA, FQGNSA. The CDR3 is made up of 15 amino acids.

The rearrangement joins TRBV27 to TRBJ1-1, with D maybe TRBD1 (6 bases). The V gene's germline CDR1 is MNHEY and CDR2 SMNVEV (reference sequence). This CDR3 region has 15 residues. V lost 0 bases and J 6 bases, leaving 14 bases between the germline ends. For the CDR3, the DNA is TGTGCCAGCAGTTTATCACCGGGGGGCAACTCTGAAGCTTTCTTT. Its protein product is CASSLSPGGNSEAFF.

This clone was seen only a few times. This chain uses TRBV6-5 with TRBJ1-1; TRBD1 agrees at 8 bases. CDR1 MNHEY and CDR2 SVGAGI come from the germline V gene. The CDR3 runs to 14 residues. V lost 0 bases, J lost 11 bases, and 8 bases stayed unmatched. CDR3 sequence: CASSYSKTTGEAFF. CDR3 in DNA: TGTGCCAGCAGTTACTCTAAGACGACAGGGGAGGCTTTCTTT.

The sample holds a few counts of this clone. The V call is TRBV30, the J call TRBJ1-5; 7 nucleotides agree with TRBD1. V lost 3 bases and J lost 5; bases outside the gene matches: 7. Germline CDR1 is GTSNPN and CDR2 is SVGIG (reference sequence). This CDR3 has 14 residues. The CDR3: CAWSGDSRDQPQHF. CDR3 bases: TGTGCCTGGAGCGGGGACAGTCGGGATCAGCCCCAGCATTTT. Full variable domain (missing parts from reference TRBV30 and TRBJ1-5): SQTIHQWPATLVQPVGSPLSLECTVEGTSNPNLYWYRQAAGRGLQLLFYSVGIGQISSEVPQNLSASRPQDRQFILSSKKLLLSDSGFYLCAWSGDSRDQPQHFGDGTRLSIL.

The genes are TRBV27 and TRBJ1-1; tentative D call: TRBD1 (5 bases). The CDR3 covers 13 residues. V gave up 4 bases and J gave up 1 base, with 7 bases separating them. The germline V gene encodes CDR1 MNHEY and CDR2 SMNVEV (reference sequence). Here the CDR3 reads CASSSTENTEAFF. The CDR3 bases are TGTGCCAGCAGTTCGACAGAGAACACTGAAGCTTTCTTT.

The chain employs TRBV19 and TRBJ1-2; D remains unclear. The germline gives CDR1 LNHDA, CDR2 SQIVND (reference sequence). V dropped 1 base and J dropped 4 bases, with 13 bases sitting between them. The CDR3 is 15 amino acids. The CDR3, as DNA: TGTGCCAGTAGTATAGTTTCGGCGGATATCTATGGCTACACCTTC. Amino acids: CASSIVSADIYGYTF.

V is TRBV19 and J is TRBJ1-3; D perhaps matches TRBD1 (5 bases). V was pared by 3 bases and J by 3 bases, with 9 bases between. CDR3 length: 14 residues. Germline CDR1 and CDR2: LNHDA and SQIVND (reference sequence). The CDR3: CASSMPGNGNTIYF. The CDR3 coding sequence is TGTGCCAGTAGTATGCCAGGGAATGGAAACACCATATATTTT.

This clone was counted a few times. The J gene is TRBJ2-3, the V gene TRBV7-9; maybe TRBD1 (7 bases). The CDR3 has 15 amino acids. Trimming removed 2 bases at V and 3 bases at J, with 12 bases between. The germline V gene has CDR1 SEHNR and CDR2 FQNEAQ (reference sequence). The CDR3 bases are TGTGCCAGCAGCTTAACAGGGGAGGTAACAGATACGCAGTATTTT. This encodes CASSLTGEVTDTQYF.

This chain joins TRBV10-3 and TRBJ2-7, with 11 bases matching TRBD1. V shed 10 bases and J 5 bases; nucleotides not matched to a gene: 7. Looked up from germline, CDR1 is ENHRY and CDR2 is SYGVKD. The CDR3 contains 13 residues. The CDR3 sequence: CASTGQGVHEQYF. DNA of the CDR3: TGTGCCAGTACGGGACAGGGGGTCCACGAGCAGTACTTC.

This chain joins TRBV7-2 and TRBJ2-1; a weak D match, TRBD1 (6 bases). Germline CDR1 reads SGHTA; CDR2 reads FQGNSA. The CDR3 runs to 15 residues. Trimming pared 2 bases from V and 4 bases from J, leaving 12 bases between. CDR3 loop: CASSLSARGYNEQFF. CDR3 DNA sequence: TGTGCCAGCAGCTTATCGGCCAGGGGTTACAATGAGCAGTTCTTC.

Remarks on this clone: This specimen includes other DNA sequences encoding the same CDR3. The chain employs TRBV7-2 and TRBJ1-6, with D perhaps matching TRBD1 (5 bases). Germline lookup yields CDR1 SGHTA and CDR2 FQGNSA. The V and J ends lost 5 bases and 5 bases respectively, with 10 bases between them. This CDR3 has 14 residues. In nucleotides, the CDR3 is TGTGCCAGCAGCCCGACAGTTAATAATTCACCCCTCCACTTT. Protein: CASSPTVNNSPLHF.

V is TRBV6-8 and J is TRBJ1-6; perhaps TRBD1 as D (6 bases). V dropped 4 bases and J dropped 0 bases, with 13 bases sitting between them. The CDR3 covers 17 residues. CDR1 is MNHGY, CDR2 SAAAGT, per germline. This CDR3 reads CASSCRGGISYNSPLHF. The CDR3 nucleotides are TGTGCCAGCAGTTGCAGAGGGGGAATCTCCTATAATTCACCCCTCCACTTT.

This clone was found a few times. This chain uses TRBV10-3 with TRBJ1-2, with D unresolved. The ends were cut back, 4 bases at V and 7 bases at J, with 13 bases in the middle. The CDR3 runs to 13 residues. CDR1 is ENHRY and CDR2 is SYGVKD in the germline V gene. The CDR3 is CAISGLGGTGYTF. The DNA of the CDR3 is TGTGCCATCAGTGGTTTGGGAGGTACTGGCTACACCTTC.

This chain joins TRBV27 and TRBJ1-2; D is unclear. Deletions cut 4 bases from V and 7 bases from J, with 10 bases between. There are 12 residues in the CDR3. CDR1 is MNHEY, CDR2 SMNVEV, per germline (reference sequence). The CDR3 sequence: CASSSQLGGYTF. CDR3 sequence (DNA): TGTGCCAGCAGTTCCCAACTAGGTGGCTACACCTTC.

V gene TRBV19 combines with J gene TRBJ1-2; D is uncertain. The CDR3 length is 13 residues. The ends were cut back, 0 bases at V and 8 bases at J, with 10 bases in the middle. Looked up from germline, CDR1 is LNHDA and CDR2 is SQIVND (reference sequence). In DNA form, the CDR3 reads TGTGCCAGTAGTATAGAGGGGAGGCGCGGCTACACCTTC. The encoded protein is CASSIEGRRGYTF.

V is TRBV4-1 and J is TRBJ1-1, with 11 bases fitting TRBD1. J lost 0 bases, V lost 5 bases, and 8 bases had no gene match. From germline, CDR1 is MGHRA and CDR2 YSYEKL. The CDR3 extends over 17 amino acids. CDR3 sequence (DNA): TGCGCCAGCAGCTGGGGGACAGGGGGGAGTATGAACACTGAAGCTTTCTTT. It encodes CASSWGTGGSMNTEAFF.

The V and J genes are TRBV11-3 and TRBJ2-1, with D uncertain. This CDR3 has 11 amino acids. The germline gives CDR1 SGHNT, CDR2 YENEEA. The V and J ends lost 4 bases and 9 bases respectively, with 7 bases between them. CDR3 coding DNA: TGTGCCAGCAGCTCTGTCGGTGAGCAGTTCTTC. Its translation is CASSSVGEQFF.

This chain joins TRBV6-5 and TRBJ2-1, with D possibly being TRBD2 (5 bases). CDR1 is MNHEY and CDR2 is SVGAGI in the germline V gene. V was shortened by 7 bases and J by 6 bases, with 16 bases between the two germline ends. The length of the CDR3 is 14 residues. CDR3 DNA: TGTGCCAGCAATCCCTCACGGGCGGGCAATGAGCAGTTCTTC. The encoded protein is CASNPSRAGNEQFF.

The rearrangement links TRBV7-2 to TRBJ1-1, with TRBD1 identical over 9 bases. Trimming removed 6 bases from V and 7 bases from J; junction bases left unmatched: 6. This CDR3 contains 13 residues. The V gene's germline CDR1 is SGHTA and CDR2 FQGNSA. In DNA, the CDR3 is TGTGCCAGCAGTCGACAGGGGGAAGGTGAAGCTTTCTTT. Amino acids: CASSRQGEGEAFF.

This clone was seen only once. This chain connects TRBV30 to TRBJ1-4; 8 nucleotides match TRBD1. This CDR3 region has 14 residues. From germline, CDR1 is GTSNPN and CDR2 SVGIG (reference sequence). Germline trimming cut 4 bases from V and 8 bases from J; bases unmatched to any gene: 9. The CDR3 DNA reads TGTGCCTGGAATTACAGGGGGGTTCGAGAAAAACTGTTTTTT. Translated, it gives CAWNYRGVREKLFF.

CDR3 sequence (DNA): TGTGCCAGCTGGAAGGGGGGGAATCAGCCCCAGCATTTT. It translates to CASWKGGNQPQHF. The rearrangement joins TRBV6-5 to TRBJ1-5, with D tentatively TRBD1 (6 bases). The CDR3 is 13 amino acids. V lost 8 bases to trimming and J lost 4 bases, with 12 bases between them. Germline CDR1 is MNHEY and CDR2 is SVGAGI.

The chain links TRBV6-4 to TRBJ1-6, with no clear D. Per germline, CDR1 MRHNA and CDR2 SNTAGT. The CDR3 loop spans 15 amino acids. V was cut by 7 bases and J by 2 bases, with 12 bases left in between. The CDR3 reads CASNTRRAYNSPLHF. DNA for the CDR3: TGTGCCAGCAATACTCGACGGGCCTATAATTCACCCCTCCACTTT.

Here the CDR3 DNA reads TGTGCCAGCAGCTTAACGCGGCGGGGTGAGCAGTTCTTC. Translated: CASSLTRRGEQFF. V gene TRBV7-2 combines with J gene TRBJ2-1, with D possibly matching TRBD2 (6 bases). Germline loops: CDR1 SGHTA, CDR2 FQGNSA. This CDR3 has 13 amino acids. Trimming cost V 2 bases and J 9 bases, with 11 bases left between them.

The J gene is TRBJ1-1, the V gene TRBV5-5, with TRBD1 identical over 11 bases. With V trimmed by 5 bases and J by 0 bases, 3 bases remained unmatched. From germline, CDR1 is SGHKS and CDR2 YYEKEE (reference sequence). The CDR3 has 15 amino acids. DNA of the CDR3: TGTGCCAGCAGGGCGGGACAGGGGGTGAACACTGAAGCTTTCTTT. It encodes CASRAGQGVNTEAFF.

The gene calls are TRBV18 and TRBJ2-4, with 7 bases matching TRBD1. There are 15 residues in the CDR3. V lost 4 bases, J lost 9 bases, and 12 bases stayed unmatched. Germline V CDR1 and CDR2: KGHSH, LQKENI. The CDR3 spells CASSLNSDRVAIQYF. In nucleotides, the CDR3 is TGTGCCAGCTCACTCAACTCCGACAGGGTGGCCATTCAGTACTTC. Together with reference TRBV18 and TRBJ2-4, the CDR3 gives the full variable domain: NAGVMQNPRHLVRRRGQEARLRCSPMKGHSHVYWYRQLPEEGLKFMVYLQKENIIDESGMPKERFSAEFPKEGPSILRIQQVVRGDSAAYFCASSLNSDRVAIQYFGAGTRLSVL.

This CDR3 reads CAVKPGQGPTGELFF. CDR3 coding DNA: TGTGCCGTTAAACCGGGACAGGGACCCACCGGGGAGCTGTTTTTT. The gene calls are TRBV10-3 and TRBJ2-2; 9 bases are shared with TRBD1. The germline V gene encodes CDR1 ENHRY and CDR2 SYGVKD. Trimming removed 11 bases from V and 4 bases from J; junction bases left unmatched: 11. This CDR3 contains 15 residues.

The rearrangement uses TRBV5-1 and TRBJ2-1; 7 positions agree with TRBD1. V lost 0 bases and J lost 8; bases outside the gene matches: 8. Germline V CDR1 and CDR2: SGHRS, YFSETQ. CDR3 size: 15 residues. This CDR3 reads CASSLGEPRGYEQFF. DNA for the CDR3: TGCGCCAGCAGCTTGGGAGAACCCAGGGGGTATGAGCAGTTCTTC.

The genes are TRBV7-8 and TRBJ2-5; no firm D call. The J call may be incorrect, as the DNA end agrees better with TRBJ2-7. The CDR3 spans 14 residues. CDR1 and CDR2 from the germline V gene are SGHVS and FQNEAQ. CDR3 loop: CASSLDSTYYEQYF. CDR3 nucleotide sequence: TGTGCCAGCAGCTTAGACTCCACTTACTACGAGCAGTACTTC.

This sequence joins TRBV4-3 and TRBJ1-2; D remains unclear. Looked up from germline, CDR1 is LGHNA and CDR2 is YSLEER. Trimming removed 1 base from V and 0 bases from J, with 9 bases in between. This CDR3 comprises 15 residues. DNA for the CDR3: TGCGCCAGCAGCCAAGGCGGGGTCGCTAACTATGGCTACACCTTC. Protein sequence: CASSQGGVANYGYTF.